The T cell receptor (beta chain) described here comes from a study of blood T cell repertoires in COVID-19. Study-wide context: Both acute and convalescent COVID-19 samples were obtained from the United States, Italy and Spain. T cells, B-cell-depleted T cells, or PBMCs provided the cDNA or gDNA that served as material.

With 1 base removed from V and 2 bases from J, the gap between germline ends came to 5 bases. Germline values: CDR1 SGHVS, CDR2 FNYEAQ. CDR3 size: 13 residues. Original analysis: How many nucleated cells were present was estimated from reference gene primer amplification. Measured with immunoSEQ multiplex PCR; TCRdb has only the in-frame clones, and not every one. The DNA was the basis for D and trimming; V, J and clone size are from that table. This table has some 290,000 clones, roughly 87% appearing once. V usage is TRBV7-6 and J usage is TRBJ1-2; D might be TRBD1 (5 bases). Sequencing input: peripheral blood. The origin of this receptor is a woman aged 50 to 60 who had recovered from COVID-19. The CDR3 loop reads CASSLGTNYGYTF. The CDR3 DNA reads TGTGCCAGCAGCTTAGGGACAAACTATGGCTACACCTTC.